One and the same sample provided the 19 T cell receptor beta chains below, sequenced in a study of T cell repertoires in cytomegalovirus infection. MiXCR, applied by TCRdb to the reads, yields one record per CDR3 protein. The sample holds a few hundred thousand distinct CDR3 sequences, under 45% seen once. These receptors have no known antigen. The sample in question was cultured PBMCs, obtained from culture after CMV antigen stimulation. These receptors came from a human donor in good health (CMV status not recorded). Some clones in this sample may be carry-over from other donors' samples.

This clonotype was seen ten or more times. The V gene is TRBV7-6, the J gene TRBJ1-2, with D possibly matching TRBD1 (5 bases). This CDR3 comprises 16 residues. V was clipped by 6 bases and J by 2 bases, with 19 bases between them. Germline values: CDR1 SGHVS, CDR2 FNYEAQ. In DNA form, the CDR3 reads TGTGCCAGCAGTCCTAGGGTGGCAGGGTTGAACTATGGCTACACCTTC. Encoded protein: CASSPRVAGLNYGYTF.

This clonotype was recorded a few times. V is TRBV7-8 and J is TRBJ2-1; 7 nucleotides match TRBD2. V shed 3 bases, J shed 2 bases, and the junction held 7 bases outside the gene matches. The CDR3 consists of 16 residues. Germline V lookup: CDR1 SGHVS, CDR2 FQNEAQ. The CDR3 sequence: CASSFTSGVTYNEQFF. The CDR3 DNA follows: TGTGCCAGCAGCTTTACGAGCGGGGTAACCTACAATGAGCAGTTCTTC.

The chain combines TRBV7-2 with TRBJ1-6; D may be TRBD1 (6 bases). CDR1 and CDR2 from the germline V gene are SGHTA and FQGNSA. V lost 2 bases and J 11 bases, leaving 13 bases between the germline ends. CDR3 length: 14 residues. The CDR3 region is CASSLWGPQTPLHF. CDR3 sequence (DNA): TGTGCCAGCAGCTTATGGGGGCCGCAGACACCCCTCCACTTT.

The chain combines TRBV30 with TRBJ2-1; D is uncertain. Trimming took 8 bases from V and 0 from J, leaving 8 bases between them. The CDR3 has 12 amino acids. CDR1 is GTSNPN and CDR2 is SVGIG in the germline V gene (reference sequence). The CDR3 DNA follows: TGTGCCGGAGAGAGCTCCTACAATGAGCAGTTCTTC. Encoded protein: CAGESSYNEQFF.

The CDR3 region is CASSGTLDTQYF. CDR3 in DNA: TGTGCCAGCAGCGGGACTTTGGATACGCAGTATTTT. This sequence joins TRBV7-8 and TRBJ2-3, with D tentatively TRBD2 (6 bases). The germline V gene encodes CDR1 SGHVS and CDR2 FQNEAQ. This CDR3 comprises 12 residues. Trimming took off 5 bases at V and 6 bases at J, with 9 bases between the two ends.

This clonotype has more than one count but fewer than ten. The chain carries TRBV4-2 and TRBJ2-1; D tentatively reads TRBD1 or TRBD2 (7 bases each). Deletions cut 4 bases from V and 0 bases from J, with 13 bases between. The V gene's germline CDR1 is LGHNA and CDR2 YNFKEQ. This CDR3 has 16 residues. Here the CDR3 reads CASSPARGGSYNEQFF. The CDR3 DNA reads TGTGCCAGCAGCCCGGCCAGGGGGGGCTCCTACAATGAGCAGTTCTTC.

This clonotype was detected only a few times. The chain couples TRBV6-2 or TRBV6-3 to TRBJ2-7; tentatively, D is TRBD1 (6 bases). The CDR3 is 12 residues long. Looked up from germline, CDR1 is MNHEY and CDR2 is SVGEGT. V shed 5 bases and J shed 7 bases, with 12 bases lying between them. This CDR3 reads CASSKPGTEQYF. Here the CDR3 DNA reads TGTGCCAGCAGTAAGCCGGGGACAGAGCAGTACTTC.

The CDR3 coding sequence is TGTGCCAGCAGCCAGGGACAGGACGGTAATCAGCCCCAGCATTTT. Its translation: CASSQGQDGNQPQHF. The rearrangement uses TRBV7-6 and TRBJ1-5; TRBD1 matches at 8 bases. CDR1 and CDR2 from the germline V gene are SGHVS and FNYEAQ. The CDR3 contains 15 residues. With 5 bases clipped from V and 4 bases from J, the junction kept 7 bases outside the gene matches.

This clonotype has more than one count but fewer than ten. The chain employs TRBV18 and TRBJ1-5; D remains ambiguous. The CDR3 totals 14 residues. V lost 2 bases to trimming and J lost 2 bases, with 7 bases between them. Germline V gives CDR1 KGHSH, CDR2 LQKENI. CDR3 amino acids: CASSPAWGNQPQHF. The CDR3 DNA sequence: TGTGCCAGCTCACCAGCTTGGGGCAATCAGCCCCAGCATTTT. Drawing the rest from reference TRBV18 and TRBJ1-5, the complete variable domain is NAGVMQNPRHLVRRRGQEARLRCSPMKGHSHVYWYRQLPEEGLKFMVYLQKENIIDESGMPKERFSAEFPKEGPSILRIQQVVRGDSAAYFCASSPAWGNQPQHFGDGTRLSIL.

The rearrangement links TRBV12-3 or TRBV12-4 to TRBJ2-3, with 8 positions matching TRBD2. The CDR3 extends over 13 amino acids. Trimming at V came to 7 bases and at J to 6 bases, leaving 6 bases not matched to a gene. CDR3 residues: CASTLSGTDTQYF. CDR3 nucleotide sequence: TGTGCCAGCACCCTTAGCGGGACGGATACGCAGTATTTT.

This chain links TRBV2 with TRBJ1-4; perhaps TRBD1 as D (5 bases). The V end was cut by 3 bases, the J end by 8 bases, with 16 bases between. CDR1 SNHLY and CDR2 FYNNEI come from the germline V gene. The CDR3 has 15 amino acids. CDR3 sequence: CASSDQGTRSEKLFF. CDR3 coding DNA: TGTGCCAGCAGTGATCAGGGAACCCGATCAGAAAAACTGTTTTTT. Based on the CDR3 plus reference TRBV2 and TRBJ1-4, the full variable domain is EPEVTQTPSHQVTQMGQEVILRCVPISNHLYFYWYRQILGQKVEFLVSFYNNEISEKSEIFDDQFSVERPDGSNFTLKIRSTKLEDSAMYFCASSDQGTRSEKLFFGSGTQLSVL.

On this clonotype: The junction shows a germline mismatch at one end, possibly a read error. V usage is TRBV28 and J usage is TRBJ2-3; D is perhaps TRBD1 (5 bases). This CDR3 contains 14 residues. The germline V gene encodes CDR1 MDHEN and CDR2 SYDVKM. DNA for the CDR3: TGTGCCAGCAGGGCCCAGGGCAGCAAAGATACGCAGTATTTT. It is translated as CASRAQGSKDTQYF.

Here the CDR3 DNA reads TGTGCCAGCAGCTTGGCCTCCGGGTCTTACACAGATACGCAGTATTTT. It encodes CASSLASGSYTDTQYF. The chain combines TRBV11-1 with TRBJ2-3, with D uncertain. Germline V gives CDR1 SGHAT, CDR2 FQDESV (reference sequence). Deletions cut 3 bases from V and 2 bases from J, with 15 bases between. This CDR3 has 16 residues.

This clonotype showed up just once. The chain carries TRBV5-1 and TRBJ2-3; D perhaps matches TRBD2 (6 bases). This CDR3 has 16 residues. V was trimmed by 0 bases and J by 1 base, leaving 12 bases between them. Germline loops: CDR1 SGHRS, CDR2 YFSETQ. DNA of the CDR3: TGCGCCAGCAGCTTGGAAATTCAGCGGGGCACAGATACGCAGTATTTT. Protein sequence: CASSLEIQRGTDTQYF.

The chain joins TRBV10-3 to TRBJ1-2; 7 bases are a match to TRBD1. After removal of 6 bases from V and 5 bases from J, the junction contained 9 bases not matched to a gene. Per the germline V gene, CDR1 is ENHRY and CDR2 is SYGVKD. This CDR3 region has 14 residues. CDR3: CAIRHEGARYGYTF. CDR3 sequence (DNA): TGTGCCATCAGACATGAGGGGGCGAGGTATGGCTACACCTTC.

This clonotype occurred once. CDR3 nucleotides: TGTGCCAGCTCACCAGCGGACGGCCAAGAGACCCAGTACTTC. It is translated as CASSPADGQETQYF. The chain is built from TRBV18 and TRBJ2-5, with D unresolved. This CDR3 has 14 residues. The V end lost 2 bases, the J end lost 1 base, and 8 bases lay between the germline ends. CDR1 and CDR2 from the germline V gene are KGHSH and LQKENI.

V gene TRBV18 combines with J gene TRBJ2-1; 7 bases are a match to TRBD1. CDR1 is KGHSH and CDR2 is LQKENI in the germline V gene. V dropped 4 bases and J dropped 7; count of bases not matched to a gene: 13. The CDR3 loop spans 16 amino acids. The chain's CDR3 is CASSLYNRGPGNEQFF. CDR3 nucleotides: TGTGCCAGCTCACTATACAACAGGGGACCTGGAAATGAGCAGTTCTTC.

This clonotype was counted many times. The gene calls are TRBV7-2 and TRBJ1-2; D is ambiguous. The CDR3 covers 13 residues. CDR1 and CDR2 (germline): SGHTA, FQGNSA. V gave up 5 bases and J gave up 2 bases, with 9 bases separating them. CDR3 in DNA: TGTGCCAGCAGCCACGAGACCAACTATGGCTACACCTTC. Protein sequence: CASSHETNYGYTF.

V and J are TRBV10-3 and TRBJ2-2, with 7 bases that match TRBD2. V shed 5 bases and J 0 bases; nucleotides not matched to a gene: 3. The germline V gene has CDR1 ENHRY and CDR2 SYGVKD. The CDR3 loop spans 15 amino acids. CDR3 residues: CAISKAGSNTGELFF. CDR3 bases: TGTGCCATCAGTAAAGCGGGGTCGAACACCGGGGAGCTGTTTTTT.